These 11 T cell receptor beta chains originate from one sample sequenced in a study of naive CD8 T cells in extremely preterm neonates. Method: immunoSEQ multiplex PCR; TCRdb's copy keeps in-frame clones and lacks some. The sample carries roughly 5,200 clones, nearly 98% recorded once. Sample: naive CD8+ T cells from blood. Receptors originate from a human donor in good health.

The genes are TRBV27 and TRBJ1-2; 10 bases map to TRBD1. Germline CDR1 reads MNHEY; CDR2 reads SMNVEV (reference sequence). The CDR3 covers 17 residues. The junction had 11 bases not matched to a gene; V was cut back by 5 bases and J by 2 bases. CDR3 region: CASSTSGTGARNYGYTF. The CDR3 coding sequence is TGTGCCAGCAGTACTTCCGGGACAGGGGCGAGAAACTATGGCTACACCTTC.

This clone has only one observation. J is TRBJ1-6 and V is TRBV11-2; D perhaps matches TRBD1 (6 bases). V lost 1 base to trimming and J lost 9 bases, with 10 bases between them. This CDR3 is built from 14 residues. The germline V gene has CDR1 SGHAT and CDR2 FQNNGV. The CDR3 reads CASSLVRGTSPLHF. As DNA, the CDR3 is TGTGCCAGCAGCTTAGTCAGGGGCACTTCACCCCTCCACTTT.

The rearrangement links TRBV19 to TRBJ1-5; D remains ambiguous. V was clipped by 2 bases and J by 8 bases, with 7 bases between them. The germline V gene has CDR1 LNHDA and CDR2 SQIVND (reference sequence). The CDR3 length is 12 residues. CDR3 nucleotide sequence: TGTGCCAGTAGTATATATGCGGAGCCCCAGCATTTT. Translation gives CASSIYAEPQHF.

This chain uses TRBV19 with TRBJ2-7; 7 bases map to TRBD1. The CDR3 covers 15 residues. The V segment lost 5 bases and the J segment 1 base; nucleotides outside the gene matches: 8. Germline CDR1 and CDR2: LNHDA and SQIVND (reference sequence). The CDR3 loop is CASSEGTVGSYEQYF. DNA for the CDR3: TGTGCCAGTAGTGAAGGGACAGTAGGATCCTACGAGCAGTACTTC.

The DNA for the CDR3 is TGTGCCAGCGCTGTGGGGGGTAGGCGGACCGGGGAGCTGTTTTTT. Its protein product is CASAVGGRRTGELFF. The chain is built from TRBV28 and TRBJ2-2; perhaps TRBD2 as D (6 bases). In germline, CDR1 is MDHEN, CDR2 SYDVKM. The CDR3 covers 15 residues. V was shortened by 8 bases and J by 5 bases, with 18 bases between the two germline ends.

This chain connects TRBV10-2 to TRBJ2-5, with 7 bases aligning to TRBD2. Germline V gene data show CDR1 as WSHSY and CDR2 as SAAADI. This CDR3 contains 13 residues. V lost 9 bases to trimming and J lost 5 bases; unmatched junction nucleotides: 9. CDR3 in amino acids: CARGGGPVETQYF. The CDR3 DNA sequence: TGCGCCAGGGGGGGAGGGCCCGTGGAGACCCAGTACTTC.

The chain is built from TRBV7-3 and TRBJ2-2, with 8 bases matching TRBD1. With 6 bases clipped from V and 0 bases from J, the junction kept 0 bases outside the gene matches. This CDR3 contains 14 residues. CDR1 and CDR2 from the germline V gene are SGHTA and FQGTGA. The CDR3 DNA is TGTGCCAGCAGACAGGGGGCGAACACCGGGGAGCTGTTTTTT. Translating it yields CASRQGANTGELFF.

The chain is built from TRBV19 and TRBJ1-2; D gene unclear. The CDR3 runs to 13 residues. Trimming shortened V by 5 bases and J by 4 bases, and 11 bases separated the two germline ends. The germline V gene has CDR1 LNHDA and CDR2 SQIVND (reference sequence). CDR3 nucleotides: TGTGCCAGTAGTCTGGGAGTTCGCTATGGCTACACCTTC. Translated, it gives CASSLGVRYGYTF. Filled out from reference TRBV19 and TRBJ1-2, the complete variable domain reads DGGITQSPKYLFRKEGQNVTLSCEQNLNHDAMYWYRQDPGQGLRLIYYSQIVNDFQKGDIAEGYSVSREKKESFPLTVTSAQKNPTAFYLCASSLGVRYGYTFGSGTRLTVV.

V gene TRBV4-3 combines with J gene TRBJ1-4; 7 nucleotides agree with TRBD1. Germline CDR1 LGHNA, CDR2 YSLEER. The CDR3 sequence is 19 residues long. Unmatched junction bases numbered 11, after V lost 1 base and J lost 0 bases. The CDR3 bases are TGCGCCAGCAGCCAAGGGGGACAGCACTTTCGGGCAACTAATGAAAAACTGTTTTTT. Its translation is CASSQGGQHFRATNEKLFF.

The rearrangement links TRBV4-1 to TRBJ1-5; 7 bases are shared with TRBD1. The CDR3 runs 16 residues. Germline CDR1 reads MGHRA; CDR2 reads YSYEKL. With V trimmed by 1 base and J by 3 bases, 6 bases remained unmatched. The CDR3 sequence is CASSQGPGQTNQPQHF. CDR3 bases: TGCGCCAGCAGCCAAGGGCCGGGACAGACCAATCAGCCCCAGCATTTT.

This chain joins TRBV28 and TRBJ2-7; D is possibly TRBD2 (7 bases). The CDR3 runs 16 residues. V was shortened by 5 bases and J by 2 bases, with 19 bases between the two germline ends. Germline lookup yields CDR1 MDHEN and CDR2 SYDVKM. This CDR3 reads CASSPPVAGATYEQYF. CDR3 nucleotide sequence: TGTGCCAGCAGTCCGCCAGTCGCGGGGGCCACCTACGAGCAGTACTTC.